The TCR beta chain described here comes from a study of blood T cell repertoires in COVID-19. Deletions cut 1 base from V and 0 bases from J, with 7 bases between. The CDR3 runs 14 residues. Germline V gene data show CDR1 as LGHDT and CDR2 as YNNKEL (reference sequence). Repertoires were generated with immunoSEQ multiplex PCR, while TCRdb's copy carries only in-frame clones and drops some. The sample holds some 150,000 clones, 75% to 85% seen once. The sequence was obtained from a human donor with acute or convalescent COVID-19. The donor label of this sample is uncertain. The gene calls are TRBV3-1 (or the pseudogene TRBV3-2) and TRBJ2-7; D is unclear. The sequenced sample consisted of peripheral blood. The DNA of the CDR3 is TGTGCCAGCAGCCAAGGATGGAGCTCCTACGAGCAGTACTTC. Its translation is CASSQGWSSYEQYF.